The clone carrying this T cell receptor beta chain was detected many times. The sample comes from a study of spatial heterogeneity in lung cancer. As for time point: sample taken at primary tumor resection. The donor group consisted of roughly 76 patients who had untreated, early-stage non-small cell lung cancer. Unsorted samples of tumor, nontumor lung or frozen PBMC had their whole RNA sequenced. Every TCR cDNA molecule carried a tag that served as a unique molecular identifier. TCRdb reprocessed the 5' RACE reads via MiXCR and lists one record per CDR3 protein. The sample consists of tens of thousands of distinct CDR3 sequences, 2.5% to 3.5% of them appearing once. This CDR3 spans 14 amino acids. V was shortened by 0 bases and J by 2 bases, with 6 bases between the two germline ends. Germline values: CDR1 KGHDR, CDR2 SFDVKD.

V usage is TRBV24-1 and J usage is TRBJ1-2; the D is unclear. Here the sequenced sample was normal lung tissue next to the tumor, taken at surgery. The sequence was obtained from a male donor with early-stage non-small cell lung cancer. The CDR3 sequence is CATSDLEGNYGYTF. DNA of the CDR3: TGTGCCACCAGTGATTTGGAAGGCAACTATGGCTACACCTTC.